A single TCR beta chain is shown here with its context. Its cognate antigen is unknown. The source of the sample is a study of OX40 agonist ivuxolimab in advanced cancers. About the study: The patients' treatment was ivuxolimab, an agonistic anti-OX40 (CD134) antibody. Three patients, one with hepatocellular carcinoma and two with cutaneous melanoma, responded partially.

This table comes from immunoSEQ multiplex PCR, and its TCRdb copy is limited to in-frame clones, with some not included. The profile shows about 68,000 clones, approximately 91% of them singletons. Study-level findings and limits: Circulating CD4+ and CD8+ T cells showed clonal expansion by week 6 at 0.1 to 3.0 mg/kg.

The CDR3 sequence is 18 residues long. Per the germline V gene, CDR1 is KGHSH and CDR2 is LQKENI. J gave up 5 bases and V 5 bases, and 15 bases lay outside the gene matches. Patients with autoimmune history or systemic immunosuppression were excluded. The chain joins TRBV18 to TRBJ2-2; TRBD2 agrees at 9 bases. Specimen: CD4+ or CD8+ T cells sorted from blood, collected in a trial of the OX40 agonist ivuxolimab. The clonotype comes from an adult with an advanced solid tumor such as melanoma, head and neck, liver or kidney cancer. In DNA, the CDR3 is TGTGCCAGCTCAACCCTATTTCCAGCGGGAGGTGGTACCGGGGAGCTGTTTTTT. Protein product: CASSTLFPAGGGTGELFF.